Each of the 11 T cell receptor beta chains below was sequenced from the same sample in a study of blood T cell repertoires in COVID-19. Profiled with immunoSEQ multiplex PCR; TCRdb holds only in-frame clones, not every one. The sample gives around 200,000 clones, 78% of which show up once; approximately 3% is in the top ten. Sequences were obtained from peripheral blood. The receptors here all came from a woman older than 75 with active or convalescent COVID-19.

The chain recombines TRBV10-3 with TRBJ1-1; maybe TRBD1 (5 bases). Germline CDR1 ENHRY, CDR2 SYGVKD. There are 12 residues in the CDR3. The V end was cut by 6 bases, the J end by 0 bases, with 5 bases between. CDR3 nucleotides: TGTGCCATCAGAGGGGTGAACACTGAAGCTTTCTTT. Translating it yields CAIRGVNTEAFF.

The chain uses TRBV19 and TRBJ1-2; 8 bases align to TRBD1. CDR3 length: 16 residues. Germline loops: CDR1 LNHDA, CDR2 SQIVND (reference sequence). V dropped 5 bases and J dropped 1; count of bases not matched to a gene: 9. CDR3 nucleotides: TGTGCCAGTAGTGTCGGGACAGGATTTAATAACTATGGCTACACCTTC. Translating it yields CASSVGTGFNNYGYTF. The variable domain in full, with the rest retrieved from reference TRBV19 and TRBJ1-2, is DGGITQSPKYLFRKEGQNVTLSCEQNLNHDAMYWYRQDPGQGLRLIYYSQIVNDFQKGDIAEGYSVSREKKESFPLTVTSAQKNPTAFYLCASSVGTGFNNYGYTFGSGTRLTVV.

The rearrangement links TRBV28 to TRBJ2-3; 10 nucleotides match TRBD2. The CDR3 has 17 residues. The V segment lost 7 bases and the J segment 6 bases; nucleotides outside the gene matches: 16. The germline V gene has CDR1 MDHEN and CDR2 SYDVKM. CDR3 DNA: TGTGCCAGCACACCAAGCCGCACTAGCGGGGTAAGGGATACGCAGTATTTT. Translating it yields CASTPSRTSGVRDTQYF.

This chain joins TRBV4-1 and TRBJ1-6; D perhaps matches TRBD1 (6 bases). With 5 bases removed from V and 7 bases from J, the gap between germline ends came to 12 bases. The germline gives CDR1 MGHRA, CDR2 YSYEKL. This CDR3 is 14 amino acids long. The CDR3 sequence: CASSLDSVNSPLHF. CDR3 bases: TGCGCCAGCAGCTTGGACAGCGTAAATTCACCCCTCCACTTT.

The J gene is TRBJ1-6, the V gene TRBV9; no firm D call. This CDR3 spans 15 amino acids. The ends were cut back, 3 bases at V and 7 bases at J, with 14 bases in the middle. Looked up from germline, CDR1 is SGDLS and CDR2 is YYNGEE. CDR3 coding DNA: TGTGCCAGCAGCGCCGGGGTCGGAGGAAATTCACCCCTCCACTTT. Translation: CASSAGVGGNSPLHF.

J is TRBJ2-5 and V is TRBV7-2; possible D gene TRBD1, 6 bases. CDR3 length equals 14 residues. Per the germline V gene, CDR1 is SGHTA and CDR2 is FQGNSA. The V gene lost 5 bases and the J gene lost 1 base, with 11 bases spanning the gap. CDR3 in amino acids: CASSLTRGQETQYF. The CDR3, as DNA: TGTGCCAGCAGCCTCACCAGGGGCCAAGAGACCCAGTACTTC.

This rearrangement joins TRBV6-6 to TRBJ1-5; the D gene is possibly TRBD1 (5 bases). The CDR3 runs 16 residues. Germline V lookup: CDR1 MNHNY, CDR2 SVGAGI (reference sequence). Trimming pared 5 bases from V and 0 bases from J, leaving 14 bases between. The CDR3 here is CASSPRDLDSNQPQHF. The CDR3 nucleotides read TGTGCCAGCAGTCCCCGGGACTTAGATAGCAATCAGCCCCAGCATTTT.

This sequence joins TRBV7-9 and TRBJ1-2; 12 bases agree with TRBD1. The CDR3 spans 12 residues. Germline-derived CDR1 and CDR2 are SEHNR and FQNEAQ (reference sequence). Germline trimming cut 9 bases from V and 14 bases from J; bases unmatched to any gene: 10. The DNA for the CDR3 is TGTGCCAGTCAAAGGGACAGGGGGCCTAGTACCTTC. It specifies CASQRDRGPSTF.

The CDR3 DNA reads as TGTGCCAGCAGTTTAACCAGGGACTATGGCTACACCTTC. Residues: CASSLTRDYGYTF. The J gene is TRBJ1-2, the V gene TRBV28; D is perhaps TRBD1 (5 bases). The V end was cut by 2 bases, the J end by 3 bases, with 7 bases between. The V gene's germline CDR1 is MDHEN and CDR2 SYDVKM. The CDR3 consists of 13 residues.

The V and J genes are TRBV19 and TRBJ1-2; D perhaps matches TRBD1 (5 bases). The V end was cut by 3 bases, the J end by 2 bases, with 7 bases between. The CDR3 is made up of 13 amino acids. Germline V lookup: CDR1 LNHDA, CDR2 SQIVND (reference sequence). The CDR3 region has the DNA TGTGCCAGTAGTATGGGGCAGAACTATGGCTACACCTTC. This gives the protein CASSMGQNYGYTF.

The rearrangement links TRBV21-1 to TRBJ1-5. TRBV21-1 is an annotated pseudogene. CDR3 size: 18 residues. The CDR3 loop is CASSRVDAPGRGGQPQHF. The DNA of the CDR3 is TGTGCCAGCAGCCGCGTAGATGCTCCGGGGAGGGGCGGTCAGCCCCAGCATTTT.